These T cell receptor beta chains were read from a single sample in a study of beta chain features in type 1 diabetes. Produced via immunoSEQ multiplex PCR; TCRdb's table is partial and in-frame only. In the table there are around 360,000 clones, around 13% of which are singletons. The sequenced sample consisted of naive CD4+ T cells from blood. Source of these receptors: a woman aged 18-29 years with type 1 diabetes. Each CDR3 is given with its conserved first and last residue. The D gene is left open where the match is weak. Some rows mark clone size as missing; the rest say once, few, many or name a class of expanded clone.

cdr3_nt | cdr3_aa | j_call | d_call | v_call | clone_size
TGTGCCAGCAGTCCTGAGTCCTACGAGCAGTACTTC | CASSPESYEQYF | TRBJ2-7 | NA | TRBV7-9 | few
TGTGCCAGCAGCCACGGGGAGAAGCAGTACTTC | CASSHGEKQYF | TRBJ2-7 | NA | TRBV14 | few
TGTGCCAGCACCTTTGGCGGCAGCAGAGATACGCAGTATTTT | CASTFGGSRDTQYF | TRBJ2-3 | NA | TRBV7-2 | few
TGTGCCAGCAGCAGAAGGACAGGGGCGGACACTGAAGCTTTCTTT | CASSRRTGADTEAFF | TRBJ1-1 | TRBD1 | TRBV5-4 | few
TGTGCCACCAGCAGAGACCCAAACAATGAGCAGTTCTTC | CATSRDPNNEQFF | TRBJ2-1 | NA | TRBV15 | NA
TGCGCCAGCAGCTCCATCCTAGCGGGAGGATTCCAAGAGACCCAGTACTTC | CASSSILAGGFQETQYF | TRBJ2-5 | TRBD2 | TRBV5-1 | few
TGCGCCAGCAGCCGAAACGGACAGTATGGCTACACCTTC | CASSRNGQYGYTF | TRBJ1-2 | NA | TRBV5-1 | NA
TGTGCCAGCAGTGGGACTAGCGGGAACACCGGGGAGCTGTTTTTT | CASSGTSGNTGELFF | TRBJ2-2 | TRBD2 | TRBV2 | NA
TGTGCCAGCGTCCTTGGCGGGAGCGAGCATGAGCAGTTCTTC | CASVLGGSEHEQFF | TRBJ2-1 | TRBD2 | TRBV25-1 | NA
TGCGCCAGCAGCCAAAGGGTGAGGGTAGCGGGCAGCTCGAACACCGGGGAGCTGTTTTTT | CASSQRVRVAGSSNTGELFF | TRBJ2-2 | TRBD2 | TRBV4-1 | NA
TGTGCCAGCAGGGTGGCCGACAATGAGCAGTTCTTC | CASRVADNEQFF | TRBJ2-1 | NA | TRBV28 | few
TGTGCCAGCAACCCAGGGATCTCGGCATACGAGCAGTACTTC | CASNPGISAYEQYF | TRBJ2-7 | NA | TRBV6-5 | NA
TGTGCCAGCAGCTTAGGCCTGGGACAGGGGGCCTACGAGCAGTACTTC | CASSLGLGQGAYEQYF | TRBJ2-7 | TRBD1 | TRBV11-3 | few
TGTGCCAGCAGCACCAGACAGGGGCGGGAAAAACTGTTTTTT | CASSTRQGREKLFF | TRBJ1-4 | TRBD1 | TRBV7-2 | few
TGTGCCAGCAGTTACCTAGGGGTTGGCACAGATACGCAGTATTTT | CASSYLGVGTDTQYF | TRBJ2-3 | NA | TRBV6-5 | few
TGTGCCAGCAACAGGGGGTATGACGGCTACACCTTC | CASNRGYDGYTF | TRBJ1-2 | TRBD1 | TRBV28 | NA
TGTGCCAGCAGCGCCTCCGGACAGGTTGGCTACACCTTC | CASSASGQVGYTF | TRBJ1-2 | TRBD1 | TRBV7-2 | few
TGTGCCAGCAGCTTAGCGGGGCCAGGGAAGCCGGATACGCAGTATTTT | CASSLAGPGKPDTQYF | TRBJ2-3 | NA | TRBV7-8 | few
TGTGCCAGCAGCTTAGGTGGAGGGACTACCTCCTACGAGCAGTACTTC | CASSLGGGTTSYEQYF | TRBJ2-7 | TRBD2 | TRBV7-2 | few
TGTGCCAGCAGCTTAACGGTTTCCGACTACACCTTC | CASSLTVSDYTF | TRBJ1-2 | NA | TRBV7-9 | NA
TGCAGCGTTGGACTTCTCACTGAAGCTTTCTTT | CSVGLLTEAFF | TRBJ1-1 | NA | TRBV29-1 | few
TGCAGCGTTGAAGGAAGGTTCGGGGACACTGAAGCTTTCTTT | CSVEGRFGDTEAFF | TRBJ1-1 | NA | TRBV29-1 | few
TGTGCCAGCAGTTACGGGGGGGGAATGAACACTGAAGCTTTCTTT | CASSYGGGMNTEAFF | TRBJ1-1 | NA | TRBV6-5 | NA
TGTGCCAGCAGCTCCCAGATGGCCACTGAAGCTTTCTTT | CASSSQMATEAFF | TRBJ1-1 | NA | TRBV7-2 | few
TGTGCCACCAGCCAATCTACGACCGGGCGGGATGGCTACACCTTC | CATSQSTTGRDGYTF | TRBJ1-2 | NA | TRBV15 | NA
TGCAGCGTTGTGACACCGAACACCGGGGAGCTGTTTTTT | CSVVTPNTGELFF | TRBJ2-2 | NA | TRBV29-1 | NA
TGCGCCAGCAGGCCAGGGGCCACCGACTACAATGAGCAGTTCTTC | CASRPGATDYNEQFF | TRBJ2-1 | NA | TRBV4-3 | few
TGCGCCAGCAGCCCCGGAGGGTGGAGGGCCTCCGAGCAGTACTTC | CASSPGGWRASEQYF | TRBJ2-7 | NA | TRBV5-1 | few
TGTGCCAGTAACAGGGGAGAATGGCAGCCCCAGCATTTT | CASNRGEWQPQHF | TRBJ1-5 | TRBD1 | TRBV19 | few
TGTGCCAGCAGTGAAACTAGGTCAGGCATAGAGCGAAATCAGCCCCAGCATTTT | CASSETRSGIERNQPQHF | TRBJ1-5 | NA | TRBV25-1 | NA
TGTGCCAGCATCCAAGCGGGGTGGAGCACAGATACGCAGTATTTT | CASIQAGWSTDTQYF | TRBJ2-3 | TRBD2 | TRBV7-2 | NA
TGTGCCAGCAGCTTAGGGGACTCCAAAAACATTCAGTACTTC | CASSLGDSKNIQYF | TRBJ2-4 | NA | TRBV7-2 | few
TGTGCCAGTAGTAAGGGACAGGGGTGGGATGAGCAGTTCTTC | CASSKGQGWDEQFF | TRBJ2-1 | TRBD1 | TRBV19 | few
TGTGCCAGCAGTGAATATCCCGGGGATGGCTACACCTTC | CASSEYPGDGYTF | TRBJ1-2 | NA | TRBV25-1 | NA
TGTGCCAGCAGCCCCAGGGGGATTAGCAATCAGCCCCAGCATTTT | CASSPRGISNQPQHF | TRBJ1-5 | TRBD1 | TRBV7-2 | NA
TGCGCCAGCAGAGACAGCTACAATGAGCAGTTCTTC | CASRDSYNEQFF | TRBJ2-1 | NA | TRBV5-1 | few
TGCAGCGTTGATCCGCGGGGCACCTATGGCTACACCTTC | CSVDPRGTYGYTF | TRBJ1-2 | NA | TRBV29-1 | NA
TGTGCCAGCAGCCCCACCGACTACACCGGGGAGCTGTTTTTT | CASSPTDYTGELFF | TRBJ2-2 | NA | TRBV5-4 | NA
TGTGCCAGCAGTTTATCACAGGGAATGACTGAAGCTTTCTTT | CASSLSQGMTEAFF | TRBJ1-1 | NA | TRBV27 | few
TGTGCCAGCAGCTCCCAACAGGGGGCCTACGAGCAGTACTTC | CASSSQQGAYEQYF | TRBJ2-7 | TRBD1 | TRBV7-9 | NA
TGTGCCTGGAGACCCGAGGTCTATGAGCAGTTCTTC | CAWRPEVYEQFF | TRBJ2-1 | NA | TRBV30 | few
TGTGCCAGCAGCTTGGCGGGGACAGGTCTCGCTGAAGCTTTCTTT | CASSLAGTGLAEAFF | TRBJ1-1 | TRBD1 | TRBV11-1 | few
TGTGCCAGCCGCAGAGGTATTTCTGGATCCTACAATGAGCAGTTCTTC | CASRRGISGSYNEQFF | TRBJ2-1 | NA | TRBV11-1 | NA
TGTGCCAGCAGCGTAGCCGGGACAGGGGGCGGGGAGCAGTACTTC | CASSVAGTGGGEQYF | TRBJ2-7 | TRBD1 | TRBV9 | NA
TGTGCCAGCAGCTTAGACGGTCCTAGTGGGGAGACCCAGTACTTC | CASSLDGPSGETQYF | TRBJ2-5 | NA | TRBV7-2 | few
TGTGCCAGCAGCTTTTCCCCCGGGATCTTGAACACTGAAGCTTTCTTT | CASSFSPGILNTEAFF | TRBJ1-1 | NA | TRBV7-2 | NA